This is a list of T cell receptor beta chains from one sample in a study of CD8+ T cells in alopecia areata. Data came from immunoSEQ multiplex PCR; TCRdb stores just in-frame clones and leaves some out. The sample holds 150,000 to 200,000 clones, less than 75% seen once. The sequences come from CD8+ T cells sorted from blood, collected at week 0. The receptors shown here come from a human donor with alopecia areata. Each CDR3 is given with its conserved first and last residue. The order of the fields is D gene, V gene, J gene, clone size, CDR3 protein. D genes are given only for firm matches. Size is stated for part of the rows, as once, few or many counts, or as a class when the clone is expanded.

TRBD2,TRBV5-4,TRBJ2-3,few,CASSPGGPADTQYF
TRBD1,TRBV11-3,TRBJ1-2,NA,CASSLPGGANYGYTF
NA,TRBV5-1,TRBJ2-2,NA,CASSSGGTGELFF
NA,TRBV29-1,TRBJ2-7,NA,CSVGAERVLDEQYF
TRBD2,TRBV29-1,TRBJ2-3,few,CSVVAGALTSTDTQYF
NA,TRBV25-1,TRBJ2-5,NA,CASSERQYQETQYF
NA,TRBV6-5,TRBJ2-3,once,CASTPRGTDTQYF
NA,TRBV14,TRBJ1-2,few,CASSQGQTYGYTF
NA,TRBV5-6,TRBJ2-7,few,CASSLERISYEQYF
TRBD1,TRBV5-6,TRBJ1-5,NA,CASSPGTVNQPQHF
TRBD2,TRBV12-5,TRBJ2-3,few,CASGTSGPDTQYF
NA,TRBV7-9,TRBJ2-5,few,CASSSGDPEETQYF
NA,TRBV25-1,TRBJ1-2,NA,CASSELGQFYGYTF
TRBD1,TRBV6-5,TRBJ1-2,NA,CASSEVTGVDGYTF
TRBD1,TRBV27,TRBJ1-5,NA,CASSRGQGARQPQHF
TRBD2,TRBV15,TRBJ2-5,few,CATSRDQGLEGETQYF
TRBD1,TRBV5-1,TRBJ1-2,NA,CASSTRDRAPLGYTF
NA,TRBV2,TRBJ2-2,once,CASSDRGKTGELFF
NA,TRBV25-1,TRBJ2-3,NA,CASSELWDTQYF
TRBD1,TRBV15,TRBJ1-5,NA,CATGQGINRGQPQHF
NA,TRBV5-1,TRBJ2-1,few,CASNRGYNEQFF
NA,TRBV2,TRBJ1-6,NA,CASSEKQSSYNSPLHF
NA,TRBV5-1,TRBJ1-1,once,CASGTGGMNTEAFF
NA,TRBV6-1,TRBJ2-2,NA,CASRTGRWNTGELFF
NA,TRBV4-1,TRBJ1-5,NA,CASSHRQFNQPQHF
TRBD1,TRBV25-1,TRBJ2-1,NA,CASSAGQLYNEQFF
NA,TRBV15,TRBJ1-6,NA,CATGQLNSPLHF
NA,TRBV2,TRBJ2-7,NA,CASRVNPYEQYF
NA,TRBV29-1,TRBJ1-1,NA,CSVLDRDTLRGVNTEAFF
NA,TRBV27,TRBJ2-6,NA,CASMGSRAGTYSGANVLTF
NA,TRBV5-1,TRBJ2-1,NA,CASSLVGAVGNEQFF
NA,TRBV6-5,TRBJ2-7,NA,CASSLGAFYEQYF
TRBD2,TRBV5-1,TRBJ2-1,NA,CASSFSGGSYEQFF
NA,TRBV27,TRBJ1-6,NA,CASSLLDYNSPLHF
TRBD1,TRBV4-2,TRBJ1-1,NA,CASSQREGAGTEAFF
NA,TRBV7-6,TRBJ2-7,NA,CASSYTGEGYEQYF
NA,TRBV14,TRBJ1-2,once,CASSPTATNGYTF
TRBD1,TRBV30,TRBJ1-2,once,CAWSPWDSLSGYTF
TRBD2,TRBV4-2,TRBJ2-3,NA,CASSPNIAGVGDTQYF
NA,TRBV7-9,TRBJ1-1,NA,CASSLTTRWAEAFF
TRBD2,TRBV5-5,TRBJ2-7,once,CASSPDLAGISYEQYF
NA,TRBV9,TRBJ1-2,once,CASSVAITAADLGYTF
NA,TRBV19,TRBJ2-3,NA,CASARGDTQYF
NA,TRBV30,TRBJ2-5,NA,CAWSVRTETQYF
NA,TRBV27,TRBJ1-6,NA,CASSPEGLNSPLHF